This T cell receptor (beta chain) was observed in a study of blood T cell repertoires in COVID-19. Study at large: COVID-19 samples from acute and convalescent phases originated in the United States, Italy and Spain. Sample material is recorded as cDNA or gDNA derived from T cells, B-cell-depleted T cells, or PBMCs.

The authors' processing: Nucleated cell number was recorded as an estimate derived from reference gene primer amplification. Libraries were prepared by immunoSEQ multiplex PCR; TCRdb keeps only in-frame clonotypes and omits some of them. V and J calls and clone size are copied from that table; D and trimming were computed from the DNA. The sample records about 59,000 clones, less than 75% being singletons. Trimming took off 6 bases at V and 0 bases at J, with 8 bases between the two ends. The germline V gene encodes CDR1 MNHEY and CDR2 SVGAGI. The length of the CDR3 is 13 residues. This chain connects TRBV6-5 to TRBJ1-1; D remains unclear. The TCR was taken from a woman in her 70s with acute or convalescent COVID-19. The sequenced material came from peripheral blood. The CDR3 reads CASRTNMNTEAFF. CDR3 nucleotides: TGTGCCAGCAGGACAAATATGAACACTGAAGCTTTCTTT.